This TCR beta chain emerged from a study of OX40 agonist ivuxolimab in advanced cancers. Study background: Ivuxolimab was administered intravenously to patients at 0.01 to 10 mg/kg every 2 weeks. Findings of the study overall: The study observed clonal expansion of CD4+ and CD8+ blood T cells by week 6 at 0.1 to 3.0 mg/kg. Nonresponders included some who also had low normalized T-cell clonal expansion.

Only a few counts were recorded for this clone. Its antigen is unknown. Data came from immunoSEQ multiplex PCR; TCRdb stores just in-frame clones and leaves some out. In the table there are approximately 48,000 clones, around 80% of which are singletons. Patients had blood sampled at baseline and again on cycle 4 day 1 and cycle 7 day 1. The CDR3 is 12 residues long. Trimming shortened V by 3 bases and J by 15 bases, and 15 bases separated the two germline ends. Germline V gene lookup returns CDR1 SNHLY and CDR2 FYNNEI. The sequenced sample was CD4+ or CD8+ T cells sorted from blood, obtained in a trial of the OX40 agonist ivuxolimab. The gene calls are TRBV2 and TRBJ2-1; perhaps TRBD2 as D (5 bases). This TCR came from an adult with an advanced solid tumor such as melanoma, head and neck, liver or kidney cancer. The CDR3 DNA reads as TGTGCCAGCAGTGATAGGGAGACTCGTTTGTTCTTC. Its protein product is CASSDRETRLFF.